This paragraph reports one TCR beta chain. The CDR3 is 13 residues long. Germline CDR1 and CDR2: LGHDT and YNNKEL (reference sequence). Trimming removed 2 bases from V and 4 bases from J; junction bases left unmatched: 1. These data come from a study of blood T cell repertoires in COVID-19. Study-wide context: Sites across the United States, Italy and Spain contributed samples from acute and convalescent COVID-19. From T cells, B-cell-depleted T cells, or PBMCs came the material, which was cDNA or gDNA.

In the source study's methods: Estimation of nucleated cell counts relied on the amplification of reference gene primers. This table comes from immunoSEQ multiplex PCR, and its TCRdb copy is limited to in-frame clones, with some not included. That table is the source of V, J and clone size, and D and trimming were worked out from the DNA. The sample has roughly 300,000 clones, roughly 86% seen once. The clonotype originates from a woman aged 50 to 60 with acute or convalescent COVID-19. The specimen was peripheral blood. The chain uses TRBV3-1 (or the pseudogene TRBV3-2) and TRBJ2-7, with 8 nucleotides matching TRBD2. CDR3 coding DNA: TGTGCCAGCAGCCAACGGGAGGGGTACGAGCAGTACTTC. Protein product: CASSQREGYEQYF.